The rows below give T cell receptor beta chains drawn from one sample of a study of beta chain features in type 1 diabetes. Clones were sequenced by immunoSEQ multiplex PCR, and TCRdb holds only the in-frame ones, with some missing. Of under 200,000 clones in the sample, 8.1% are singletons; the top ten hold 0.65%. The sequencing sample was made of central memory CD4+ T cells from blood. Source of these receptors: a man between 18 and 29 years old in good health. CDR3s include the opening cysteine and the closing phenylalanine or tryptophan. The D gene is left open where the match is weak. The size entry is marked missing in some rows and otherwise reads once, few, many or a size class.

v_call: TRBV5-4; j_call: TRBJ2-6; clone_size: many; d_call: TRBD1; cdr3_aa: CASSRQGVGANVLTF; cdr3_nt: TGTGCCAGCAGCCGACAGGGTGTTGGGGCCAACGTCCTGACTTTC
v_call: TRBV4-2; j_call: TRBJ1-2; clone_size: few; d_call: .; cdr3_aa: CASSQRSGEAYGYTF; cdr3_nt: TGTGCCAGCAGCCAAAGGTCAGGGGAAGCCTATGGCTACACCTTC
v_call: TRBV5-1; j_call: TRBJ1-4; clone_size: .; d_call: TRBD1; cdr3_aa: CASSIGSGTGGEKLFF; cdr3_nt: TGCGCCAGCAGCATCGGGAGCGGGACAGGTGGTGAAAAACTGTTTTTT
v_call: TRBV5-4; j_call: TRBJ2-7; clone_size: .; d_call: TRBD1; cdr3_aa: CASSPGGGHTYEQYF; cdr3_nt: TGTGCCAGCAGCCCAGGGGGCGGGCACACCTACGAGCAGTACTTC
v_call: TRBV18; j_call: TRBJ2-2; clone_size: few; d_call: TRBD1; cdr3_aa: CASSRSQGANTGELFF; cdr3_nt: TGTGCCAGCTCCCGGTCCCAGGGGGCTAACACCGGGGAGCTGTTTTTT
v_call: TRBV7-9; j_call: TRBJ2-5; clone_size: few; d_call: .; cdr3_aa: CASSLVGRETQYF; cdr3_nt: TGTGCCAGCAGCTTAGTGGGCCGGGAGACCCAGTACTTC
v_call: TRBV6-1; j_call: TRBJ2-1; clone_size: .; d_call: .; cdr3_aa: CASSEAFAGADEQFF; cdr3_nt: TGTGCCAGCAGTGAAGCTTTCGCGGGGGCTGATGAGCAGTTCTTC
v_call: TRBV7-8; j_call: TRBJ2-1; clone_size: few; d_call: TRBD2; cdr3_aa: CASTTSGRTYNEQFF; cdr3_nt: TGTGCCAGCACAACTAGCGGGAGAACCTACAATGAGCAGTTCTTC
v_call: TRBV30; j_call: TRBJ2-5; clone_size: few; d_call: TRBD1; cdr3_aa: CAWSVQGSGTQYF; cdr3_nt: TGTGCCTGGAGTGTACAGGGGTCCGGGACCCAGTACTTC
v_call: TRBV5-1; j_call: TRBJ2-2; clone_size: .; d_call: TRBD1; cdr3_aa: CASSAGTGTGELFF; cdr3_nt: TGCGCCAGCAGCGCCGGGACAGGGACCGGGGAGCTGTTTTTT
v_call: TRBV30; j_call: TRBJ1-1; clone_size: few; d_call: .; cdr3_aa: CALRQGEAFF; cdr3_nt: TGTGCCCTGAGGCAGGGTGAAGCTTTCTTT
v_call: TRBV30; j_call: TRBJ2-7; clone_size: .; d_call: .; cdr3_aa: CAWSPGWGTSTGEQYF; cdr3_nt: TGTGCCTGGAGTCCAGGTTGGGGGACATCCACGGGGGAGCAGTACTTC
v_call: TRBV28; j_call: TRBJ2-5; clone_size: .; d_call: .; cdr3_aa: CASRPGGQETQYF; cdr3_nt: TGTGCCAGCAGGCCCGGAGGGCAAGAGACCCAGTACTTC
v_call: TRBV7-9; j_call: TRBJ2-5; clone_size: few; d_call: .; cdr3_aa: CASSPEFRETQYF; cdr3_nt: TGTGCCAGCAGCCCCGAATTCCGGGAGACCCAGTACTTC
v_call: TRBV30; j_call: TRBJ2-2; clone_size: .; d_call: TRBD2; cdr3_aa: CAWSGGLAGVTGELFF; cdr3_nt: TGTGCCTGGAGTGGGGGACTAGCGGGAGTCACCGGGGAGCTGTTTTTT
v_call: TRBV19; j_call: TRBJ2-5; clone_size: few; d_call: .; cdr3_aa: CASSRDGARETQYF; cdr3_nt: TGTGCCAGTTCCCGCGATGGGGCGAGAGAGACCCAGTACTTC
v_call: TRBV6-1; j_call: TRBJ1-2; clone_size: .; d_call: .; cdr3_aa: CASRAPVIYGYTF; cdr3_nt: TGTGCCAGCAGAGCTCCGGTGATCTATGGCTACACCTTC
v_call: TRBV19; j_call: TRBJ2-3; clone_size: .; d_call: TRBD2; cdr3_aa: CASSLGTSGNTDTQYF; cdr3_nt: TGTGCCAGTAGTCTGGGGACTAGCGGGAACACAGATACGCAGTATTTT
v_call: TRBV7-2; j_call: TRBJ2-7; clone_size: few; d_call: .; cdr3_aa: CASSPWQGGEQYF; cdr3_nt: TGTGCCAGCAGCCCCTGGCAGGGTGGGGAGCAGTACTTC
v_call: TRBV30; j_call: TRBJ1-6; clone_size: few; d_call: TRBD1; cdr3_aa: CAWSSRGLGNSPLHF; cdr3_nt: TGTGCCTGGAGTTCGAGGGGGCTGGGGAATTCACCCCTCCACTTT
v_call: TRBV2; j_call: TRBJ1-2; clone_size: few; d_call: .; cdr3_aa: CASSGSGGYTF; cdr3_nt: TGTGCCAGCAGTGGGTCGGGAGGCTACACCTTC
v_call: TRBV7-2; j_call: TRBJ2-3; clone_size: .; d_call: TRBD2; cdr3_aa: CASSSGAGAVTDTQYF; cdr3_nt: TGTGCCAGCAGCTCCGGAGCGGGGGCCGTCACAGATACGCAGTATTTT
v_call: TRBV30; j_call: TRBJ1-1; clone_size: .; d_call: TRBD1; cdr3_aa: CAWRRRDRNTEAFF; cdr3_nt: TGTGCCTGGAGACGCCGGGACAGGAATACTGAAGCTTTCTTT
v_call: TRBV5-1; j_call: TRBJ2-1; clone_size: few; d_call: .; cdr3_aa: CASSQDSTYNEQFF; cdr3_nt: TGCGCCAGCAGCCAGGACAGCACCTACAATGAGCAGTTCTTC
v_call: TRBV7-2; j_call: TRBJ1-2; clone_size: .; d_call: .; cdr3_aa: CASSLALGTSGGYTF; cdr3_nt: TGTGCCAGCAGCTTAGCTCTAGGGACTTCTGGTGGCTACACCTTC
v_call: TRBV7-2; j_call: TRBJ2-3; clone_size: .; d_call: TRBD2; cdr3_aa: CASSFAGADTQYF; cdr3_nt: TGTGCCAGCAGCTTTGCGGGAGCAGATACGCAGTATTTT
v_call: TRBV4-2; j_call: TRBJ2-1; clone_size: .; d_call: .; cdr3_aa: CASSLVSVYDNEQFF; cdr3_nt: TGTGCCAGCAGCTTGGTTTCTGTCTACGACAATGAGCAGTTCTTC
v_call: TRBV28; j_call: TRBJ2-7; clone_size: few; d_call: .; cdr3_aa: CASSEVTRSSYEQYF; cdr3_nt: TGTGCCAGCAGCGAAGTGACTAGGAGCTCCTACGAGCAGTACTTC
v_call: TRBV18; j_call: TRBJ2-3; clone_size: .; d_call: .; cdr3_aa: CASSPFSDTQYF; cdr3_nt: TGTGCCAGCTCACCTTTCTCAGATACGCAGTATTTT
v_call: TRBV15; j_call: TRBJ2-6; clone_size: few; d_call: .; cdr3_aa: CATSKGGEDPVLTF; cdr3_nt: TGTGCCACCAGCAAAGGAGGCGAGGATCCCGTCCTGACTTTC
v_call: TRBV5-8; j_call: TRBJ1-5; clone_size: .; d_call: TRBD1; cdr3_aa: CASSQMGQTLYSNQPQHF; cdr3_nt: TGTGCCAGCAGCCAAATGGGACAGACCCTTTATAGCAATCAGCCCCAGCATTTT
v_call: TRBV10-2; j_call: TRBJ2-5; clone_size: few; d_call: TRBD2; cdr3_aa: CASKPGGLAGQETQYF; cdr3_nt: TGCGCCAGCAAACCTGGGGGACTAGCGGGACAGGAGACCCAGTACTTC
v_call: TRBV29-1; j_call: TRBJ1-1; clone_size: few; d_call: .; cdr3_aa: CSVEDPGGWTEAFF; cdr3_nt: TGCAGCGTTGAAGACCCGGGAGGGTGGACTGAAGCTTTCTTT
v_call: TRBV18; j_call: TRBJ2-3; clone_size: .; d_call: .; cdr3_aa: CASSRGSDTQYF; cdr3_nt: TGTGCCAGCTCCCGGGGGTCAGATACGCAGTATTTT
v_call: TRBV6-5; j_call: TRBJ1-5; clone_size: few; d_call: .; cdr3_aa: CASMPGLYSNQPQHF; cdr3_nt: TGTGCCAGTATGCCGGGACTGTATAGCAATCAGCCCCAGCATTTT
v_call: TRBV30; j_call: TRBJ2-7; clone_size: few; d_call: .; cdr3_aa: CAWRVLARREQYF; cdr3_nt: TGTGCCTGGAGAGTTTTGGCTCGGCGGGAGCAGTACTTC
v_call: TRBV30; j_call: TRBJ1-5; clone_size: few; d_call: TRBD1; cdr3_aa: CAWGTGSNQPQHF; cdr3_nt: TGTGCCTGGGGGACAGGTTCCAATCAGCCCCAGCATTTT
v_call: TRBV6-6; j_call: TRBJ2-3; clone_size: .; d_call: .; cdr3_aa: CASKGTAGDTQYF; cdr3_nt: TGTGCCAGCAAAGGGACAGCGGGAGATACGCAGTATTTT
v_call: TRBV4-2; j_call: TRBJ1-2; clone_size: few; d_call: TRBD1; cdr3_aa: CASSQGGQDANYGYTF; cdr3_nt: TGTGCCAGCAGCCAAGGGGGACAGGACGCTAACTATGGCTACACCTTC
v_call: TRBV19; j_call: TRBJ2-1; clone_size: few; d_call: TRBD1; cdr3_aa: CASSPGQNNEQFF; cdr3_nt: TGTGCCAGTAGTCCGGGACAGAACAATGAGCAGTTCTTC
v_call: TRBV9; j_call: TRBJ2-1; clone_size: .; d_call: .; cdr3_aa: CASSGLSGGQSSYNEQFF; cdr3_nt: TGTGCCAGCAGCGGACTTTCTGGGGGCCAGAGCTCCTACAATGAGCAGTTCTTC
v_call: TRBV6-1; j_call: TRBJ1-5; clone_size: .; d_call: .; cdr3_aa: CASSAQGSNQPQHF; cdr3_nt: TGTGCCAGCAGTGCACAGGGAAGCAATCAGCCCCAGCATTTT
v_call: TRBV6-5; j_call: TRBJ1-5; clone_size: few; d_call: TRBD1; cdr3_aa: CASSYAQGLNQPQHF; cdr3_nt: TGTGCCAGCAGTTACGCACAGGGGTTAAATCAGCCCCAGCATTTT
v_call: TRBV7-2; j_call: TRBJ1-2; clone_size: .; d_call: .; cdr3_aa: CASSPRTDLYGYTF; cdr3_nt: TGTGCCAGCAGCCCGAGGACAGACCTTTATGGCTACACCTTC
v_call: TRBV11-2; j_call: TRBJ2-1; clone_size: .; d_call: TRBD2; cdr3_aa: CASSARRGSGSYNEQFF; cdr3_nt: TGTGCCAGCAGCGCCCGTCGCGGGAGCGGGAGCTACAATGAGCAGTTCTTC
v_call: TRBV2; j_call: TRBJ1-1; clone_size: .; d_call: .; cdr3_aa: CASTSTGNTEAFF; cdr3_nt: TGTGCCAGCACCTCGACAGGGAACACTGAAGCTTTCTTT
v_call: TRBV9; j_call: TRBJ1-3; clone_size: .; d_call: .; cdr3_aa: CASNPGGGNTIYF; cdr3_nt: TGTGCCAGCAACCCGGGCGGGGGAAACACCATATATTTT
v_call: TRBV15; j_call: TRBJ2-1; clone_size: few; d_call: TRBD2; cdr3_aa: CATSRDLTSGTNEQFF; cdr3_nt: TGTGCCACCAGCAGGGACCTGACTAGCGGAACAAATGAGCAGTTCTTC
v_call: TRBV6-4; j_call: TRBJ2-3; clone_size: .; d_call: .; cdr3_aa: CASSRAPEGTDTQYF; cdr3_nt: TGTGCCAGCAGCCGGGCCCCGGAGGGGACAGATACGCAGTATTTT
v_call: TRBV5-1; j_call: TRBJ2-2; clone_size: many; d_call: TRBD1; cdr3_aa: CASSLTETGGTGELFF; cdr3_nt: TGCGCCAGCAGCTTGACGGAGACAGGGGGCACCGGGGAGCTGTTTTTT
v_call: TRBV19; j_call: TRBJ2-3; clone_size: many; d_call: .; cdr3_aa: CASSIMDTQYF; cdr3_nt: TGTGCCAGTAGTATTATGGATACGCAGTATTTT